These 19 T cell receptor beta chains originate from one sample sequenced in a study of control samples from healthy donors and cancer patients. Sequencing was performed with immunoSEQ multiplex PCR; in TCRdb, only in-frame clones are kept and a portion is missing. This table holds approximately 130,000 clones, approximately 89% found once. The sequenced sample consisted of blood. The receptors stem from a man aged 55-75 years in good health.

As DNA, the CDR3 is TGCGCCAGCAGCCAAGCACCTACTAGCGGGATACCCGATGAGCAGTTCTTC. Translation: CASSQAPTSGIPDEQFF. V and J are TRBV4-3 and TRBJ2-1; 10 bases agree with TRBD2. The CDR3 spans 17 residues. Losses at the gene ends were 1 base for V and 8 bases for J; bases not matched to a gene: 11. The germline gives CDR1 LGHNA, CDR2 YSLEER.

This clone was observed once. This CDR3 reads CAISEADSTNQPQHF. The DNA for the CDR3 is TGTGCCATCAGTGAGGCCGACAGTACCAATCAGCCCCAGCATTTT. The chain is built from TRBV10-3 and TRBJ1-5, with D possibly being TRBD1 (5 bases). V was pared by 2 bases and J by 3 bases, with 11 bases between. The CDR3 is made up of 15 amino acids. The germline gives CDR1 ENHRY, CDR2 SYGVKD.

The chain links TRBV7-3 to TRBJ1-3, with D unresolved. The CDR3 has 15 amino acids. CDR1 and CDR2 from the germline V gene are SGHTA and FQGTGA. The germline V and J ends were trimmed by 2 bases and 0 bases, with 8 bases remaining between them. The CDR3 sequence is CASSLAGFSGNTIYF. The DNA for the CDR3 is TGTGCCAGCAGCTTAGCTGGGTTCTCTGGAAACACCATATATTTT.

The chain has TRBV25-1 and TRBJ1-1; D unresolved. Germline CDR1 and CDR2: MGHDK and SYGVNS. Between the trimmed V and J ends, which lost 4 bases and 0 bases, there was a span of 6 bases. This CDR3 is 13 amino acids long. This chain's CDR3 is CASSGRMNTEAFF. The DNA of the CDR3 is TGTGCCAGCAGTGGCCGTATGAACACTGAAGCTTTCTTT.

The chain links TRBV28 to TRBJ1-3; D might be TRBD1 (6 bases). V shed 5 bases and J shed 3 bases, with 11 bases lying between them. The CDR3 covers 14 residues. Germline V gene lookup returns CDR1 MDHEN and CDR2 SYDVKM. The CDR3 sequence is CASSVGRGGNTIYF. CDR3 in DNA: TGTGCCAGCAGTGTAGGCAGGGGTGGAAACACCATATATTTT.

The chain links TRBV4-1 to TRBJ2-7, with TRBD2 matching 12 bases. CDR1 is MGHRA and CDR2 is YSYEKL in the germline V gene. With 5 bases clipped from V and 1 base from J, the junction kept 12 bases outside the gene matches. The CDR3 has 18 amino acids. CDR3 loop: CASSLRPSGGAGSYEQYF. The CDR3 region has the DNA TGCGCCAGCAGCTTGAGACCTAGCGGGGGGGCCGGATCCTACGAGCAGTACTTC.

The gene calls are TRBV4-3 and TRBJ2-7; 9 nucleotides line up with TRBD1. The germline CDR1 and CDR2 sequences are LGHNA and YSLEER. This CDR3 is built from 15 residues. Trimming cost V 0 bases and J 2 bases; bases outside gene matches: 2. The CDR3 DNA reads TGCGCCAGCAGCCAAGATTACAGGGGGCCCTACGAGCAGTACTTC. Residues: CASSQDYRGPYEQYF.

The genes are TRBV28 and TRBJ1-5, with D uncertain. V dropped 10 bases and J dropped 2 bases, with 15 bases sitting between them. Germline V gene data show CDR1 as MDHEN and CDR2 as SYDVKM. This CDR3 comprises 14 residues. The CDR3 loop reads CATTEGRRNQPQHF. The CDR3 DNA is TGTGCCACTACGGAGGGTAGGCGCAATCAGCCCCAGCATTTT.

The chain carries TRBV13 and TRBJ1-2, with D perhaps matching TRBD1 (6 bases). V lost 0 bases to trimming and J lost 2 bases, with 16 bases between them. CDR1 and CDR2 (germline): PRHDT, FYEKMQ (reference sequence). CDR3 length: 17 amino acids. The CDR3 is CASSLGRGGHLNYGYTF. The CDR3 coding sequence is TGTGCCAGCAGCTTAGGCCGAGGGGGGCACCTAAACTATGGCTACACCTTC.

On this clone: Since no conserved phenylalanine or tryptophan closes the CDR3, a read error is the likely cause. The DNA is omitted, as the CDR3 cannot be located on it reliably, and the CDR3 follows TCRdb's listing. CDR3 in amino acids: CASSPGQESLGT. The gene calls are TRBV6-5 and TRBJ1-2; no DNA check was done on the table's D call, TRBD1. Inclusive of both ends, the CDR3 amounts to 12 amino acids. Germline CDR1 is MNHEY and CDR2 is SVGAGI.

CDR3 sequence: CASSGGQGKTEAFF. Here the CDR3 DNA reads TGCGCCAGCAGCGGAGGACAGGGGAAAACTGAAGCTTTCTTT. This chain joins TRBV5-1 and TRBJ1-1; 9 bases fit TRBD1. Germline V CDR1 and CDR2: SGHRS, YFSETQ. This CDR3 is 14 amino acids long. The junction had 6 bases not matched to a gene; V was cut back by 4 bases and J by 5 bases. Drawing the rest from reference TRBV5-1 and TRBJ1-1, the complete variable domain is KAGVTQTPRYLIKTRGQQVTLSCSPISGHRSVSWYQQTPGQGLQFLFEYFSETQRNKGNFPGRFSGRQFSNSRSEMNVSTLELGDSALYLCASSGGQGKTEAFFGQGTRLTVV.

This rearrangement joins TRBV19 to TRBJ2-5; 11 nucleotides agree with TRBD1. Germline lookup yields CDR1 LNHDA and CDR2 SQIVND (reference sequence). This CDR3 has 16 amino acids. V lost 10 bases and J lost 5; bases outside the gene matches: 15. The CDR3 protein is CATRSFGQGAGETQYF. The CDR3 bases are TGTGCCACCAGGTCTTTCGGACAGGGGGCTGGGGAGACCCAGTACTTC.

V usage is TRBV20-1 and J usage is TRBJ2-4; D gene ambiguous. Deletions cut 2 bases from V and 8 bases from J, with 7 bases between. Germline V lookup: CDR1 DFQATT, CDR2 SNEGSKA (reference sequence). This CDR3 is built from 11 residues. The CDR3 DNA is TGCAGTGCTAGATTTATAGACATTCAGTACTTC. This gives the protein CSARFIDIQYF.

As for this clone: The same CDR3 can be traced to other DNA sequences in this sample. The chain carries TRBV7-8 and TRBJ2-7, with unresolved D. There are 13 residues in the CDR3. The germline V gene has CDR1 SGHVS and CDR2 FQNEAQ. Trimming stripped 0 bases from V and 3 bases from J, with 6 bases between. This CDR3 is CASSLAVGYEQYF. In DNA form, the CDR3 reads TGTGCCAGCAGCTTAGCCGTGGGCTACGAGCAGTACTTC.

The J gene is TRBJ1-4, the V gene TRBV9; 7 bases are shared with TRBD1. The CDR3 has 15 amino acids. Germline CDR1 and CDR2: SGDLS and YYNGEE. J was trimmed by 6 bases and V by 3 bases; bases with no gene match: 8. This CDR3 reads CASSGTGLPYEKLFF. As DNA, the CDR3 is TGTGCCAGCAGCGGGACAGGTTTGCCATATGAAAAACTGTTTTTT.

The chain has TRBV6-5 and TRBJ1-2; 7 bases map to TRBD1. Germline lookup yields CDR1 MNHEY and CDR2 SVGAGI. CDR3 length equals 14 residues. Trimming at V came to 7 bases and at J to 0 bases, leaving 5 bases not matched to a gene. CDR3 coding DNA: TGTGCCAGCAACGACAGGGCAGCTAACTATGGCTACACCTTC. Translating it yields CASNDRAANYGYTF.

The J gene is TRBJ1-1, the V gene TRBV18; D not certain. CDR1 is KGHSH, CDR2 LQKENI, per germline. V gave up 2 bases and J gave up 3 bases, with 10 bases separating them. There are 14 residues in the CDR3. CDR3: CASSPRREDTEAFF. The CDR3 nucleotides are TGTGCCAGCTCACCAAGGAGGGAGGACACTGAAGCTTTCTTT.

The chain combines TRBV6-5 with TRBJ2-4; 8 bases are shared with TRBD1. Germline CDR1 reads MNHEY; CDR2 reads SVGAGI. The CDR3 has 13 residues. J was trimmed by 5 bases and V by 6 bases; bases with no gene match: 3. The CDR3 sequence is CASSRGQENIQYF. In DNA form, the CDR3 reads TGTGCCAGCAGCAGGGGGCAGGAAAACATTCAGTACTTC.

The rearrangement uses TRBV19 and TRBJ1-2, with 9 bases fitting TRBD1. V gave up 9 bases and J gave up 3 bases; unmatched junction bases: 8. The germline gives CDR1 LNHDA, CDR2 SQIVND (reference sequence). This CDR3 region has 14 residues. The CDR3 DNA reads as TGTGCCAGCCAGGGACAGGGTTTTGACTATGGCTACACCTTC. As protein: CASQGQGFDYGYTF. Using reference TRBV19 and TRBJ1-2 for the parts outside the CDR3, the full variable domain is DGGITQSPKYLFRKEGQNVTLSCEQNLNHDAMYWYRQDPGQGLRLIYYSQIVNDFQKGDIAEGYSVSREKKESFPLTVTSAQKNPTAFYLCASQGQGFDYGYTFGSGTRLTVV.